The rows below give T cell receptor beta chains drawn from one sample of a study of T-cell memory formation after mild COVID-19. TCRdb itself ran the 5' RACE reads through MiXCR, one entry per CDR3 protein. The table shows roughly 200,000 distinct CDR3 sequences, with approximately 20% occurring only once. Sequenced sample: PBMCs or a T cell subset sorted from them (not recorded which). Receptors were obtained from an adult woman who had mild COVID-19 (a few samples of this study predate the infection). Cell type and time point are not known. The CDR3 runs from the conserved cysteine through the conserved F or W. D genes are given only for firm matches. Some rows mark clone size as missing; the rest say once, few, many or name a class of expanded clone.

CDR3aa: CASSLGRRRSETQYF
CDR3nt: TGTGCCAGCAGTTTGGGCAGGCGGAGATCGGAGACCCAGTACTTC
j_gene: TRBJ2-5
d_gene: -
v_gene: TRBV12-3/TRBV12-4
abundance: few

CDR3aa: CASSSNRGETQYF
CDR3nt: TGTGCCAGCAGCTCGAACAGGGGAGAGACCCAGTACTTC
j_gene: TRBJ2-5
d_gene: TRBD1
v_gene: TRBV7-6
abundance: few

CDR3aa: CASSSASGNQPQHF
CDR3nt: TGTGCCAGCAGTTCGGCGTCAGGCAATCAGCCCCAGCATTTT
j_gene: TRBJ1-5
d_gene: -
v_gene: TRBV12-3/TRBV12-4
abundance: -

CDR3aa: CASSQVGAADTQYF
CDR3nt: TGCGCCAGCAGCCAGGTCGGCGCGGCCGATACGCAGTATTTT
j_gene: TRBJ2-3
d_gene: -
v_gene: TRBV4-1
abundance: few

CDR3aa: CASSLEGGAPDTQYF
CDR3nt: TGCGCCAGCAGCTTGGAGGGGGGGGCCCCAGATACGCAGTATTTT
j_gene: TRBJ2-3
d_gene: -
v_gene: TRBV5-1
abundance: -

CDR3aa: CASSVTPRDTDTQYF
CDR3nt: TGTGCCAGCAGCGTAACGCCGAGGGACACAGATACGCAGTATTTT
j_gene: TRBJ2-3
d_gene: -
v_gene: TRBV9
abundance: few

CDR3aa: CASSLSGTANSPLHF
CDR3nt: TGTGCCAGCAGTCTCTCGGGGACAGCTAATTCACCCCTCCACTTT
j_gene: TRBJ1-6
d_gene: TRBD1
v_gene: TRBV12-3/TRBV12-4
abundance: few

CDR3aa: CASAKLAALNEQFF
CDR3nt: TGTGCCAGTGCGAAACTAGCGGCACTCAATGAGCAGTTCTTC
j_gene: TRBJ2-1
d_gene: TRBD2
v_gene: TRBV2
abundance: -

CDR3aa: CASSLSRPAAQGAGTQYF
CDR3nt: TGTGCCAGCAGTTTATCTCGGCCGGCGGCGCAGGGAGCGGGTACGCAGTATTTT
j_gene: TRBJ2-3
d_gene: -
v_gene: TRBV28
abundance: few

CDR3aa: CASSQKGFGNQPQHF
CDR3nt: TGTGCCAGCAGCCAAAAGGGTTTCGGCAATCAGCCCCAGCATTTT
j_gene: TRBJ1-5
d_gene: -
v_gene: TRBV3-1
abundance: -

CDR3aa: CATSRGLAGGENEQFF
CDR3nt: TGTGCCACCAGCAGAGGACTAGCGGGAGGTGAGAATGAGCAGTTCTTC
j_gene: TRBJ2-1
d_gene: TRBD2
v_gene: TRBV15
abundance: -

CDR3aa: CATSDFRESSYNEQFF
CDR3nt: TGTGCCACCAGTGATTTTAGAGAAAGCTCCTACAATGAGCAGTTCTTC
j_gene: TRBJ2-1
d_gene: -
v_gene: TRBV24-1
abundance: few

CDR3aa: CASSLGNRGGDTQYF
CDR3nt: TGTGCCAGCAGCTTGGGGAACAGGGGAGGAGATACGCAGTATTTT
j_gene: TRBJ2-3
d_gene: -
v_gene: TRBV5-4
abundance: -

CDR3aa: CASSPTGGLYEQYF
CDR3nt: TGTGCCAGCAGCCCTACTGGGGGACTCTACGAGCAGTACTTC
j_gene: TRBJ2-7
d_gene: -
v_gene: TRBV3-1
abundance: -

CDR3aa: CASSRHDSGQETQYF
CDR3nt: TGTGCCAGCAGCCGCCACGACTCGGGGCAAGAGACCCAGTACTTC
j_gene: TRBJ2-5
d_gene: -
v_gene: TRBV6-2/TRBV6-3
abundance: -

CDR3aa: CASSLRVTAVNEQFF
CDR3nt: TGTGCCAGCAGCTTAAGGGTGACAGCGGTTAATGAGCAGTTCTTC
j_gene: TRBJ2-1
d_gene: -
v_gene: TRBV7-3
abundance: few

CDR3aa: CASSPDRTKTGELFF
CDR3nt: TGTGCCAGCAGTCCGGACAGGACAAAAACCGGGGAGCTGTTTTTT
j_gene: TRBJ2-2
d_gene: TRBD1
v_gene: TRBV5-6
abundance: -

CDR3aa: CASSRTVRSSGNTIYF
CDR3nt: TGCGCCAGCAGCCGGACGGTGAGGAGCTCTGGAAACACCATATATTTT
j_gene: TRBJ1-3
d_gene: -
v_gene: TRBV5-1
abundance: -

CDR3aa: CATTGAGAKQFF
CDR3nt: TGTGCCACCACCGGGGCGGGGGCAAAGCAGTTCTTC
j_gene: TRBJ2-1
d_gene: -
v_gene: TRBV2
abundance: -

CDR3aa: CASSVGTGVANTGELFF
CDR3nt: TGTGCCAGCAGCGTAGGAACAGGGGTAGCGAACACCGGGGAGCTGTTTTTT
j_gene: TRBJ2-2
d_gene: TRBD1
v_gene: TRBV9
abundance: -

CDR3aa: CASSAIGDTQYF
CDR3nt: TGTGCCAGCAGTGCGATAGGGGATACGCAGTATTTT
j_gene: TRBJ2-3
d_gene: -
v_gene: TRBV6-1
abundance: -

CDR3aa: CASSLSGYGEKLFF
CDR3nt: TGTGCCAGCAGTTTATCAGGGTACGGTGAAAAACTGTTTTTT
j_gene: TRBJ1-4
d_gene: -
v_gene: TRBV12-3/TRBV12-4
abundance: few

CDR3aa: CAISDRTGKGQPQHF
CDR3nt: TGTGCCATCAGTGACCGGACAGGGAAGGGTCAGCCCCAGCATTTT
j_gene: TRBJ1-5
d_gene: TRBD1
v_gene: TRBV10-3
abundance: -

CDR3aa: CASSRQGTGEKLFF
CDR3nt: TGTGCCAGCAGCCGACAGGGAACAGGGGAAAAACTGTTTTTT
j_gene: TRBJ1-4
d_gene: TRBD1
v_gene: TRBV2
abundance: few

CDR3aa: CASSPTGADTIYF
CDR3nt: TGTGCCAGCTCACCAACGGGCGCGGACACCATATATTTT
j_gene: TRBJ1-3
d_gene: -
v_gene: TRBV18
abundance: -

CDR3aa: CAIRSPSNTGELFF
CDR3nt: TGTGCCATCAGATCGCCGTCGAACACCGGGGAGCTGTTTTTT
j_gene: TRBJ2-2
d_gene: -
v_gene: TRBV10-3
abundance: -

CDR3aa: CSITTGHSVYGYTF
CDR3nt: TGCAGTATAACGACAGGGCATAGTGTCTATGGCTACACCTTC
j_gene: TRBJ1-2
d_gene: TRBD1
v_gene: TRBV20-1
abundance: -

CDR3aa: CASSQGGGTEAFF
CDR3nt: TGCGCCAGCTCCCAGGGTGGTGGAACTGAAGCTTTCTTT
j_gene: TRBJ1-1
d_gene: -
v_gene: TRBV5-1
abundance: few

CDR3aa: CATSGNRVHTDTQYF
CDR3nt: TGTGCCACCAGTGGGAACAGGGTCCACACAGATACGCAGTATTTT
j_gene: TRBJ2-3
d_gene: -
v_gene: TRBV24-1
abundance: many

CDR3aa: CASSIPYVDTGELFF
CDR3nt: TGTGCCAGTAGTATCCCCTATGTAGACACCGGGGAGCTGTTTTTT
j_gene: TRBJ2-2
d_gene: -
v_gene: TRBV19
abundance: many

CDR3aa: CAWGAGNPGNTIYF
CDR3nt: TGTGCCTGGGGGGCAGGGAACCCTGGAAACACCATATATTTT
j_gene: TRBJ1-3
d_gene: -
v_gene: TRBV30
abundance: many

CDR3aa: CASSPPGHEGYTQYF
CDR3nt: TGTGCCAGCTCACCACCTGGACATGAGGGTTATACGCAGTATTTT
j_gene: TRBJ2-3
d_gene: -
v_gene: TRBV18
abundance: -

CDR3aa: CASSILLGDEQYF
CDR3nt: TGTGCCAGTAGTATTCTTTTGGGGGACGAGCAGTACTTC
j_gene: TRBJ2-7
d_gene: -
v_gene: TRBV19
abundance: -

CDR3aa: CASSSRALAGTDTQYF
CDR3nt: TGTGCCAGCAGCTCCCGAGCGCTAGCGGGTACAGATACGCAGTATTTT
j_gene: TRBJ2-3
d_gene: TRBD2
v_gene: TRBV7-3
abundance: few

CDR3aa: CATASTREADTGELFF
CDR3nt: TGTGCCACCGCGTCGACCCGGGAGGCGGACACCGGGGAGCTGTTTTTT
j_gene: TRBJ2-2
d_gene: TRBD2
v_gene: TRBV24-1
abundance: many

CDR3aa: CSVNRGLSTEAFF
CDR3nt: TGCAGCGTGAACAGGGGGCTTTCCACTGAAGCTTTCTTT
j_gene: TRBJ1-1
d_gene: TRBD1
v_gene: TRBV29-1
abundance: -

CDR3aa: CASRPRRILNYGYTF
CDR3nt: TGTGCCAGCAGACCAAGACGGATTCTTAACTATGGCTACACCTTC
j_gene: TRBJ1-2
d_gene: -
v_gene: TRBV6-5
abundance: few

CDR3aa: CASSSRTGEASGANVLTF
CDR3nt: TGTGCCAGCAGCTCAAGGACAGGGGAAGCCTCTGGGGCCAACGTCCTGACTTTC
j_gene: TRBJ2-6
d_gene: TRBD1
v_gene: TRBV3-1
abundance: few

CDR3aa: CASSQDGRGREKLFF
CDR3nt: TGTGCCAGCAGCCAAGACGGCCGGGGGAGAGAAAAACTGTTTTTT
j_gene: TRBJ1-4
d_gene: -
v_gene: TRBV4-2
abundance: few

CDR3aa: CATSLVGYGYTF
CDR3nt: TGTGCCACCTCCCTAGTGGGTTATGGCTACACCTTC
j_gene: TRBJ1-2
d_gene: -
v_gene: TRBV24-1
abundance: few

CDR3aa: CASSRQGMGNTEAFF
CDR3nt: TGTGCCAGCAGCCGACAGGGAATGGGGAACACTGAAGCTTTCTTT
j_gene: TRBJ1-1
d_gene: TRBD1
v_gene: TRBV27
abundance: -

CDR3aa: CASGDRGNTEAFF
CDR3nt: TGTGCCAGTGGAGACAGGGGGAACACTGAAGCTTTCTTT
j_gene: TRBJ1-1
d_gene: TRBD1
v_gene: TRBV19
abundance: -

CDR3aa: CATSRDPTATDTQYF
CDR3nt: TGTGCCACCAGCAGAGATCCCACTGCCACAGATACGCAGTATTTT
j_gene: TRBJ2-3
d_gene: -
v_gene: TRBV15
abundance: many

CDR3aa: CSARDILGGIGDEQFF
CDR3nt: TGCAGTGCTAGAGATATTTTAGGCGGGATAGGGGATGAGCAGTTCTTC
j_gene: TRBJ2-1
d_gene: -
v_gene: TRBV20-1
abundance: few

CDR3aa: CSARNTMNTEAFF
CDR3nt: TGCAGTGCTAGGAACACCATGAACACTGAAGCTTTCTTT
j_gene: TRBJ1-1
d_gene: -
v_gene: TRBV20-1
abundance: many

CDR3aa: CASSRAGGVNTGELFF
CDR3nt: TGCGCCAGCAGCCGAGCGGGAGGTGTCAACACCGGGGAGCTGTTTTTT
j_gene: TRBJ2-2
d_gene: TRBD2
v_gene: TRBV5-1
abundance: -

CDR3aa: CASSFGQVQFF
CDR3nt: TGTGCCAGCAGTTTCGGACAGGTACAGTTCTTC
j_gene: TRBJ2-1
d_gene: TRBD1
v_gene: TRBV6-5
abundance: -

CDR3aa: CASSVGLAGGELFF
CDR3nt: TGTGCCAGCAGCGTCGGACTAGCGGGAGGGGAGCTGTTTTTT
j_gene: TRBJ2-2
d_gene: TRBD2
v_gene: TRBV7-3
abundance: -

CDR3aa: CASGRGYTGELFF
CDR3nt: TGTGCCAGCGGAAGGGGGTATACCGGGGAGCTGTTTTTT
j_gene: TRBJ2-2
d_gene: -
v_gene: TRBV6-5
abundance: few

CDR3aa: CASSWTGGFAFF
CDR3nt: TGTGCCAGCAGCTGGACAGGGGGCTTTGCTTTCTTT
j_gene: TRBJ1-1
d_gene: TRBD1
v_gene: TRBV5-6
abundance: -

CDR3aa: CASSSVEARGSEAFF
CDR3nt: TGTGCCAGCAGCTCAGTGGAGGCACGCGGCTCTGAAGCTTTCTTT
j_gene: TRBJ1-1
d_gene: -
v_gene: TRBV7-3
abundance: -

CDR3aa: CASSRRGIGETQYF
CDR3nt: TGTGCCAGCAGCCGACGAGGGATCGGGGAGACCCAGTACTTC
j_gene: TRBJ2-5
d_gene: -
v_gene: TRBV7-9
abundance: few

CDR3aa: CATSDPGTGANTGELFF
CDR3nt: TGTGCCACCAGTGACCCCGGGACAGGGGCGAACACCGGGGAGCTGTTTTTT
j_gene: TRBJ2-2
d_gene: TRBD1
v_gene: TRBV24-1
abundance: few

CDR3aa: CSARAGAFTDTQYF
CDR3nt: TGCAGTGCTAGAGCAGGGGCCTTCACAGATACGCAGTATTTT
j_gene: TRBJ2-3
d_gene: -
v_gene: TRBV20-1
abundance: -